The TCR beta chain under discussion was sequenced for a study of Ad26.COV2.S vaccination and SARS-CoV-2 variants (dated by TCRdb to the early 2020s). At the level of the whole study: TCRbeta repertoire sequencing served as the tool for gauging how specific and how broad the SARS-CoV-2-reactive T cell receptors were following Ad26.COV2.S vaccination. A total of approximately 30 samples were included in the TCR-sequenced set, comprising some 20 Ad26.COV2.S vaccine recipients, 5 placebo recipients and 8 SARS-CoV-2 convalescent individuals.

The research as a whole found: Higher spike-specific TCR breadth was observed in Ad26.COV2.S recipients than in placebo recipients (P = 0.0014). Substantial breadth of spike-specific CD8+ and CD4+ T cell responses was reported after vaccination. The authors noted that the TCR breadth and depth analyses may have underestimated total T cell responses. Comparable non-spike TCR breadth was observed between vaccine and placebo recipients, consistent with only spike being contained in the vaccine.

The immunoSEQ Assay was the method used to sequence TCRbeta CDR3 regions. After extraction, genomic DNA underwent amplification by bias-controlled multiplex PCR, followed by high-throughput sequencing. From the authors' description of their analysis: Collapsing and filtering of sequences were performed to quantify the absolute abundance of each unique TCRbeta CDR3 region. Usable DNA was measured by amplifying reference genes present in all nucleated cells, and TCRbeta template counts were normalized to that usable DNA to estimate T cell fraction. Repertoire TCRs were annotated as SARS-CoV-2-specific by exact matching of V gene, CDR3 amino acid sequence and J gene to a known reactive TCR set. The reference SARS-CoV-2 TCR set came from MIRA and was filtered for enrichment in COVID-19-positive ImmuneCODE repertoires, removing public or cross-reactive TCRs. Using the MIRA antigens, annotated TCRs were further analysed by specific ORF or by position within an ORF. Depth was the summed frequency of annotated unique rearrangements, while breadth was defined as annotated unique rearrangements over total unique productive rearrangements. Group comparisons of TCR breadth used two-sided Wilcoxon rank-sum tests. Not all clones reach the TCRdb copy of this immuneACCESS table, which keeps in-frame sequences only. Checked studies attribute under half of the gap to unresolved V genes and leave the rest unexplained. The V and J calls and clone size were taken over from that table, and D and trimming were inferred from the DNA. In this sample the table shows more than 150,000 clones, about 83% of which occur a single time. 5.9% of the sample lies in the top ten.

In regard to this clone: Its antigen target is currently unknown. One base away there is no much larger clone; base qualities are not given.

According to the study, the label for this sample's time point signals: individuals recovered from natural SARS-CoV-2 infection. Specimen: peripheral blood, collected after recovery from COVID-19. This TCR was sampled from a human donor who had recovered from COVID-19.

The sequence in DNA is TGTGCCAGTAGTATCCCCTCGACGGGGGCCAACGTCCTGACTTTC. Translated, it reads CASSIPSTGANVLTF. The V gene is TRBV19 and the J gene is TRBJ2-6; no D gene is confidently identified. Sequences LNHDA (CDR1) and SQIVND (CDR2) are obtained from the germline V gene (reference sequence). Spanning cysteine to phenylalanine, the CDR3 consists of 15 amino acids. Just the 45-base CDR3 DNA is kept, in frame starting at base 1. A distance of 10 bases separates the germline ends of V and J, which lose 3 bases and 4 bases respectively. Joined to the reference TRBV19 and TRBJ2-6 proteins, this CDR3 gives the full variable domain: DGGITQSPKYLFRKEGQNVTLSCEQNLNHDAMYWYRQDPGQGLRLIYYSQIVNDFQKGDIAEGYSVSREKKESFPLTVTSAQKNPTAFYLCASSIPSTGANVLTFGAGSRLTVL.